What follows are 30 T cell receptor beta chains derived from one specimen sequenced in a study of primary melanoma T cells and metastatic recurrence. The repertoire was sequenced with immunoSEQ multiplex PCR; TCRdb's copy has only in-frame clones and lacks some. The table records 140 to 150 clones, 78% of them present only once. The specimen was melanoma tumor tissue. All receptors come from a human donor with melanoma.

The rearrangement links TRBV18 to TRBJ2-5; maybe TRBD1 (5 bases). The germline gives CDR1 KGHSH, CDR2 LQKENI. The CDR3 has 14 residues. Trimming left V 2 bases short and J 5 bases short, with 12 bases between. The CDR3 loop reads CASSPTRVGETQYF. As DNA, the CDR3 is TGTGCCAGCTCACCAACCAGGGTCGGGGAGACCCAGTACTTC.

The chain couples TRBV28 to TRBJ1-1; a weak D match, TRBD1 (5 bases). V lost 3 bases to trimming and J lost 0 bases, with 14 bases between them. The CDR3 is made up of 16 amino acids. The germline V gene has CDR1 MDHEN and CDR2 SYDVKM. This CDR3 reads CASSLVQGNLNTEAFF. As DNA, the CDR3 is TGTGCCAGCAGTTTGGTCCAGGGTAATCTGAACACTGAAGCTTTCTTT.

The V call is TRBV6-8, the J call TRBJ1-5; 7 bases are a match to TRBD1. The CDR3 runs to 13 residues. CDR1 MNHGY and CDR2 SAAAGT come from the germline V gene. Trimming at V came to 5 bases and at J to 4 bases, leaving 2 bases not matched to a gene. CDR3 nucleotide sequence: TGTGCCAGCAGTGGGACAGAGAATCAGCCCCAGCATTTT. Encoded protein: CASSGTENQPQHF.

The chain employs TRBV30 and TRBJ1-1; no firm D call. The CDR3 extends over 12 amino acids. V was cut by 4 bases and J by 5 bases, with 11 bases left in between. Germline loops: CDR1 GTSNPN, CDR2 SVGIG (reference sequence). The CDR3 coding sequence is TGTGCCTGGAAACAACGGGGAACTGAAGCTTTCTTT. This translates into CAWKQRGTEAFF.

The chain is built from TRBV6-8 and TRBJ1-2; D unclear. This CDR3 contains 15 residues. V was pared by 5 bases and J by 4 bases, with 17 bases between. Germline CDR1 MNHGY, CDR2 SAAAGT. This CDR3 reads CASSNPARPTYGYTF. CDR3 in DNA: TGTGCCAGCAGTAACCCGGCCCGTCCCACCTATGGCTACACCTTC.

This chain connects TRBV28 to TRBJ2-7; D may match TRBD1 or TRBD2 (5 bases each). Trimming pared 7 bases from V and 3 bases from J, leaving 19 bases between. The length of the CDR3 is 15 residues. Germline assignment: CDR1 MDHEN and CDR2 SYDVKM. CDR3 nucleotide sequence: TGTGCCAGCACCCTTACCGGGACGCCAAGCTACGAGCAGTACTTC. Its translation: CASTLTGTPSYEQYF.

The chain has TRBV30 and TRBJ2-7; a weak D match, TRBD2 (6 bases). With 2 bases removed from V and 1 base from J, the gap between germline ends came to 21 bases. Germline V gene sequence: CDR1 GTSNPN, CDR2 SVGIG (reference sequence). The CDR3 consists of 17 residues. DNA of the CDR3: TGTGCCTGGAGTCCCCCGTGGAGGGCCTTTTTGTCCTACGAGCAGTACTTC. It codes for CAWSPPWRAFLSYEQYF. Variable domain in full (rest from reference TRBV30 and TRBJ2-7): SQTIHQWPATLVQPVGSPLSLECTVEGTSNPNLYWYRQAAGRGLQLLFYSVGIGQISSEVPQNLSASRPQDRQFILSSKKLLLSDSGFYLCAWSPPWRAFLSYEQYFGPGTRLTVT.

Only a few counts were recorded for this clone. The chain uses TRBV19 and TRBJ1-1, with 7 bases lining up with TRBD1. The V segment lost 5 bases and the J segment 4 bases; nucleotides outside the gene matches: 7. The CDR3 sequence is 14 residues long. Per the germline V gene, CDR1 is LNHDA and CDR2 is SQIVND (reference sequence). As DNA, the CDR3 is TGTGCCAGTAGTGCTCACAGGGGAGGCACTGAAGCTTTCTTT. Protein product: CASSAHRGGTEAFF.

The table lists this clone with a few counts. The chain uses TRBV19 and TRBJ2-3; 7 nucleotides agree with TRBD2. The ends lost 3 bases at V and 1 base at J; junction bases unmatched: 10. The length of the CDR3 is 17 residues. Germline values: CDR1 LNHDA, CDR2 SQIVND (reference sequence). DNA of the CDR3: TGTGCCAGTAGTATCGGGTTAGGACGGGAGGGCACAGATACGCAGTATTTT. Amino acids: CASSIGLGREGTDTQYF.

The CDR3 reads CAFFTHTGELFF. In DNA form, the CDR3 reads TGTGCCTTCTTTACTCACACCGGGGAGCTGTTTTTT. The J gene is TRBJ2-2, the V gene TRBV30; no clear D gene. Germline V gene data show CDR1 as GTSNPN and CDR2 as SVGIG (reference sequence). The CDR3 has 12 amino acids. V lost 7 bases to trimming and J lost 3 bases, with 9 bases between them.

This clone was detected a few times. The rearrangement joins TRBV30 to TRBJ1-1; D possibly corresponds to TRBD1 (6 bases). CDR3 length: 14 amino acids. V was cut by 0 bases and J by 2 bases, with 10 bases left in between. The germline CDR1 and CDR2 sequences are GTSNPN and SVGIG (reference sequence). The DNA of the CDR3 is TGTGCCTGGAGTGTATGGACAGCTAACACTGAAGCTTTCTTT. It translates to CAWSVWTANTEAFF.

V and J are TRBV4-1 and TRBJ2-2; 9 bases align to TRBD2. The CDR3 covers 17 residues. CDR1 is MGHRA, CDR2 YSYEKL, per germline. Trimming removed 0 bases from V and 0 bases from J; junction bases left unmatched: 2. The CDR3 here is CASSQDIAGANTGELFF. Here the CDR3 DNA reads TGCGCCAGCAGCCAAGACATAGCGGGAGCGAACACCGGGGAGCTGTTTTTT.

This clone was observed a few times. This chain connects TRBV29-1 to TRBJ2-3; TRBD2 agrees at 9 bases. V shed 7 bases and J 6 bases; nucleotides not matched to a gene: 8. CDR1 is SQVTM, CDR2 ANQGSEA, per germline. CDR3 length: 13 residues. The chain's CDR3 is CSANSGSADTQYF. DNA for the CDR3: TGCAGCGCCAATAGCGGGAGCGCGGATACGCAGTATTTT.

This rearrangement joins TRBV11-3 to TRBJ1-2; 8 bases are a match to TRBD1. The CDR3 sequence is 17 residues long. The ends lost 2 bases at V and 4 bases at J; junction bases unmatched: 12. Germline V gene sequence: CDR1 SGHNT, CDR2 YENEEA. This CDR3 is CASSLTAPGQGGYGYTF. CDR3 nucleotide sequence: TGTGCCAGCAGCTTAACAGCTCCCGGACAGGGCGGCTATGGCTACACCTTC.

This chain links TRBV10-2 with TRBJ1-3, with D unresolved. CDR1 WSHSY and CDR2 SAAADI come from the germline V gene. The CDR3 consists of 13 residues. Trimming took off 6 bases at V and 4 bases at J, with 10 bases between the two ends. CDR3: CASSPPWGNTIYF. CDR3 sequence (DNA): TGCGCCAGCAGCCCTCCTTGGGGAAACACCATATATTTT.

CDR3 in amino acids: CASSPIPGGAGRSQYF. The CDR3 DNA reads TGTGCCAGCAGTCCCATACCCGGCGGGGCAGGACGGTCCCAGTACTTC. V usage is TRBV28 and J usage is TRBJ2-5, with D perhaps TRBD2 (6 bases). In germline, CDR1 is MDHEN, CDR2 SYDVKM. CDR3 size: 16 residues. V was shortened by 5 bases and J by 9 bases, with 25 bases between the two germline ends.

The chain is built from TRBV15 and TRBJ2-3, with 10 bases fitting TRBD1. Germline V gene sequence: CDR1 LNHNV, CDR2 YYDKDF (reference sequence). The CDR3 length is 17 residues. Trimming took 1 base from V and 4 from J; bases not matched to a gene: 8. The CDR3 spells CATSRGRGQGLADTQYF. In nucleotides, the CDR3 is TGTGCCACCAGCAGAGGTCGGGGACAGGGGTTGGCAGATACGCAGTATTTT.

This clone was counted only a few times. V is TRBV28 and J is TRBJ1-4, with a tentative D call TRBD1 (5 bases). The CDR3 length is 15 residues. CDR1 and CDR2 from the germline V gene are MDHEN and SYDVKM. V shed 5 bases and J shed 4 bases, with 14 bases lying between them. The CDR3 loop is CASSQGPTFNEKLFF. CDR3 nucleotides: TGTGCCAGCAGTCAGGGCCCCACCTTTAATGAAAAACTGTTTTTT.

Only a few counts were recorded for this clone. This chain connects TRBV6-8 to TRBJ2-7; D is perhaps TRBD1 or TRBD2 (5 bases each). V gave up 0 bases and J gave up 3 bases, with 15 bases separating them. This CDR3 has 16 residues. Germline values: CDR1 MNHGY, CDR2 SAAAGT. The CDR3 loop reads CASSYSWQGELYEQYF. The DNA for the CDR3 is TGTGCCAGCAGTTACTCGTGGCAGGGAGAACTCTACGAGCAGTACTTC.

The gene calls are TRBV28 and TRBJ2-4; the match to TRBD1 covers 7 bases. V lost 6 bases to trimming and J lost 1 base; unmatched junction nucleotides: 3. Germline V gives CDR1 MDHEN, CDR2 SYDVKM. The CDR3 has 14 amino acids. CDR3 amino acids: CASSPGQAKNIQYF. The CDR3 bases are TGTGCCAGCAGCCCGGGACAGGCCAAAAACATTCAGTACTTC.

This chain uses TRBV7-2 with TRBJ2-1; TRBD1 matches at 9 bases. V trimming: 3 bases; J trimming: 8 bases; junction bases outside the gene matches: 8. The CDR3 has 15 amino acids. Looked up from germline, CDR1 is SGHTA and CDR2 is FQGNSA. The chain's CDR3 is CASSLLQGAGYEQFF. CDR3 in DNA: TGTGCCAGCAGCTTGCTACAGGGGGCCGGCTATGAGCAGTTCTTC.

This CDR3 reads CASRNSGASTDTQYF. The CDR3 coding sequence is TGTGCCAGCAGGAATAGCGGGGCTAGCACAGATACGCAGTATTTT. V and J are TRBV6-8 and TRBJ2-3; the match to TRBD2 covers 8 bases. The CDR3 runs to 15 residues. CDR1 is MNHGY and CDR2 is SAAAGT in the germline V gene. J lost 0 bases, V lost 6 bases, and 5 bases had no gene match.

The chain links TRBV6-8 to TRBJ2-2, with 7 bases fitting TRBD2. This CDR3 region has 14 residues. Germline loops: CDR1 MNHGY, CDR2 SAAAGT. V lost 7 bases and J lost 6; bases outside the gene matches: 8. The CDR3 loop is CASTTGGVAGELFF. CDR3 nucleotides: TGTGCCAGCACCACGGGGGGTGTCGCCGGGGAGCTGTTTTTT.

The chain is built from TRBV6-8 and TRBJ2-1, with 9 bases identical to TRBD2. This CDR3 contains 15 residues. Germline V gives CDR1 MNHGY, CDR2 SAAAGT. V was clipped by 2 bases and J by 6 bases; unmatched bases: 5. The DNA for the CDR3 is TGTGCCAGCAGTTACCGGCTAGCGGGGATCAATGAGCAGTTCTTC. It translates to CASSYRLAGINEQFF.

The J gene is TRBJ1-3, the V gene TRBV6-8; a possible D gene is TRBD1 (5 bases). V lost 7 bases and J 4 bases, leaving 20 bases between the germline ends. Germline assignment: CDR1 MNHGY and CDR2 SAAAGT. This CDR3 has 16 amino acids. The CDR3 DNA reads TGTGCCAGCACATCGGGGGGTGATTCGAGGGGAAACACCATATATTTT. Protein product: CASTSGGDSRGNTIYF.

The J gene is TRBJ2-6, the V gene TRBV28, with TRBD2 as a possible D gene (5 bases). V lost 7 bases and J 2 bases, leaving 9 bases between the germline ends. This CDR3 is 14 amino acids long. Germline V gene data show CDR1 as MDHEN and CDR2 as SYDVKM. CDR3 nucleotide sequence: TGTGCCAGCATGTCCGGGACTGGGGCCAACGTCCTGACTTTC. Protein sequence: CASMSGTGANVLTF.

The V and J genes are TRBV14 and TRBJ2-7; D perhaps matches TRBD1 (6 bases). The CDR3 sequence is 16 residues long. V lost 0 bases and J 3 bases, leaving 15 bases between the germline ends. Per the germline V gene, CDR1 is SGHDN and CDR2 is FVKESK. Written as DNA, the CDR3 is TGTGCCAGCAGCCAAGATCGCCCGGGACACCTCTACGAGCAGTACTTC. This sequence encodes CASSQDRPGHLYEQYF.

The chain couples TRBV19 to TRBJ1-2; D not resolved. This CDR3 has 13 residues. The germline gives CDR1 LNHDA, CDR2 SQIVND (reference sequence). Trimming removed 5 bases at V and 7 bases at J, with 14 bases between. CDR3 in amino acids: CASSVTGLSGYTF. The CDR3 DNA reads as TGTGCCAGTAGTGTGACCGGGTTGAGTGGCTACACCTTC.

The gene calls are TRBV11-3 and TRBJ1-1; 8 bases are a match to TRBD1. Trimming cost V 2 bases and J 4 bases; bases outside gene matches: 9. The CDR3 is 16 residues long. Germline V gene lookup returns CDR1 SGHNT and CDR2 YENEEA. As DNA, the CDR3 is TGTGCCAGCAGCTTATTGCCCGGACAGGGAGTCACTGAAGCTTTCTTT. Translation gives CASSLLPGQGVTEAFF.

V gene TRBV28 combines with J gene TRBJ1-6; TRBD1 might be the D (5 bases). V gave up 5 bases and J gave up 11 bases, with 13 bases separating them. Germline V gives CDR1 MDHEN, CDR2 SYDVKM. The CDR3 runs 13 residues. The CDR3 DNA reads TGTGCCAGCAGTGGGGACCTTCGCCCACCCCTCCACTTT. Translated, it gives CASSGDLRPPLHF.